Listed below are T cell receptor beta chains from one sample, sequenced in a study of T cell changes during pregnancy in multiple sclerosis. Sequencing used immunoSEQ multiplex PCR; TCRdb keeps in-frame clones, though not all of them. The sample includes 30,000 to 50,000 clones, around 90% of them seen just once. The sequencing used CD4+ T cells from peripheral blood mononuclear cells, collected in the third trimester of pregnancy. All receptors come from a female donor in good health, enrolled as a control in a pregnancy study. Both conserved end residues are trimmed from each CDR3. A D gene is named only where the DNA matches it firmly. For some rows the clone size is stated as once, few or many, or as a class when expanded; others skip it.

CDR3aa,d_gene,j_gene,v_gene,abundance
ASSLTGWTDTQY,.,TRBJ2-3,TRBV27,.
ASSNVAGGPLEQY,TRBD2,.,TRBV6-5,.
ASSLTGAGETQY,TRBD1,TRBJ2-5,TRBV5-4,.
ASSGGLGANVLT,.,TRBJ2-6,TRBV9,.
ASSQEPAGQQETQY,.,TRBJ2-5,TRBV4-3,.
ATSPRSGANVLT,.,TRBJ2-6,TRBV13,.
ASSPLAGKETQY,TRBD2,TRBJ2-5,TRBV7-9,.
ASSYGEADTQY,.,TRBJ2-3,TRBV7-9,.
ASRPGGDQETQY,.,TRBJ2-5,TRBV12-2,.
ASSYFQGAYEQY,TRBD1,.,TRBV6-5,.
ASSTTGSANQPQH,TRBD1,TRBJ1-5,TRBV6-5,.
ASSWTTPQGTDTQY,.,TRBJ2-3,TRBV7-9,.
AIREQGVYTEAF,.,TRBJ1-1,TRBV10-3,.
ASSLDGHETQY,.,TRBJ2-5,TRBV5-1,.
ASSVGSTGELF,.,TRBJ2-2,TRBV9,few
ASSLRRGGDQSYEQY,.,TRBJ2-7,TRBV11-2,.
ASSDTLGLAGIRNNEQF,TRBD2,TRBJ2-1,TRBV7-9,few
ASSRGGQETQY,.,TRBJ2-5,TRBV2,.
ASSGTSGNTIY,.,TRBJ1-3,TRBV7-8,.
ASVPGLAGEADTQY,TRBD2,TRBJ2-3,TRBV5-1,.
ASSTPSGQGRRPQH,TRBD1,TRBJ1-5,TRBV19,.
ASTNRGRTGELF,TRBD1,TRBJ2-2,TRBV19,once
SADGQGNEKLF,.,TRBJ1-4,TRBV29-1,once
ASRGTGGDTGELF,.,TRBJ2-2,TRBV12-1,once
ASSLVGDQPQH,.,TRBJ1-5,TRBV5-5,.
AWMGQSSYEQY,TRBD1,TRBJ2-7,TRBV30,.
ASSRQGAISGNTIY,TRBD1,TRBJ1-3,TRBV27,.
ASSGLAVVADTQY,TRBD2,TRBJ2-3,TRBV2,.
ASTGPLAGAYSYEQY,TRBD2,.,TRBV7-2,.
ASSIPGANVLT,.,TRBJ2-6,TRBV11-2,.
ASSLGTFQETQY,.,TRBJ2-5,TRBV7-9,.
ASNENGGIGGYT,.,TRBJ1-2,TRBV6-5,.
ASSYSLQSYEQY,.,TRBJ2-7,TRBV6-6,.
ARSLLGLDGLVKNIQY,TRBD2,TRBJ2-4,TRBV5-3,.
ASSRTSGGPPYNEQF,TRBD2,TRBJ2-1,TRBV4-1,.
ASRARGTNEKLF,.,TRBJ1-4,TRBV6-1,.
ASSLGTENTEAF,.,TRBJ1-1,TRBV5-1,.
ASSRGYRDEQF,.,TRBJ2-1,TRBV5-1,.
SVYRAGTEAF,.,TRBJ1-1,TRBV29-1,.
ASSDLSVVENIQY,.,TRBJ2-4,TRBV5-4,.
ASSQDGQGRSGANVLT,.,TRBJ2-6,TRBV4-3,.
ASSYGTGGEKLF,TRBD1,TRBJ1-4,TRBV9,once
ASSVSSGVDRGEAF,TRBD1,TRBJ1-1,TRBV9,.
ASSPVLAGNSGANVLT,TRBD2,TRBJ2-6,TRBV18,.
SVGQGISYEQY,.,TRBJ2-7,TRBV29-1,once
ASSASGINYEQY,.,TRBJ2-7,TRBV6-1,.